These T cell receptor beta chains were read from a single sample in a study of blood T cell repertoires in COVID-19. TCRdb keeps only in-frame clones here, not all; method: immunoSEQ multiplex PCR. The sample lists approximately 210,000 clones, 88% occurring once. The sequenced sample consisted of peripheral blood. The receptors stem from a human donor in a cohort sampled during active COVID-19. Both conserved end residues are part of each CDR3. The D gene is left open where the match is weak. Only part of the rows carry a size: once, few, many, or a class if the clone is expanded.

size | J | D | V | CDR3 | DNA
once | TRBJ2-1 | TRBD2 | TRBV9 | CASSVDTSGINEQFF | TGTGCCAGCAGCGTAGATACTAGCGGGATCAATGAGCAGTTCTTC
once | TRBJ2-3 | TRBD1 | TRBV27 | CASRGGTGVTDTQYF | TGTGCCAGCAGGGGGGGGACAGGGGTCACAGATACGCAGTATTTT
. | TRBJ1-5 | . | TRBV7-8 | CASSPGGYHQPQHF | TGTGCCAGCAGCCCGGGGGGGTATCATCAGCCCCAGCATTTT
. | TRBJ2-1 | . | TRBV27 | CASRKQGSYNEQFF | TGTGCCAGCAGAAAACAGGGCTCCTACAATGAGCAGTTCTTC
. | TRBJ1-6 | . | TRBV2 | CASSDSNSYNSPLHF | TGTGCCAGCAGTGATAGTAACTCCTATAATTCACCCCTCCACTTT
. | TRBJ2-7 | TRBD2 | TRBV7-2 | CASSLGRSSGSYEQYF | TGTGCCAGCAGCTTAGGACGGTCTAGCGGTTCCTACGAGCAGTACTTC
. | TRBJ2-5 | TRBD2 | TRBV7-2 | CASSPRTSGGGESQYF | TGTGCCAGCAGCCCGCGGACTAGCGGGGGCGGAGAGTCCCAGTACTTC
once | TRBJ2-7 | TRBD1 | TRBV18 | CASSPGTDYEQYF | TGTGCCAGCTCACCCGGGACAGATTACGAGCAGTACTTC
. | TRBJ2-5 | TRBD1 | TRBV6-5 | CASSWTGKQETQYF | TGTGCCAGCAGTTGGACAGGGAAGCAAGAGACCCAGTACTTC
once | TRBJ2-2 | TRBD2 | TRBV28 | CATRPGLANTGELFF | TGTGCCACGAGACCGGGACTAGCTAACACCGGGGAGCTGTTTTTT
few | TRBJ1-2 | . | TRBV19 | CASRTGPDRRPNYGYTF | TGTGCCAGTAGGACGGGACCCGACAGGCGACCTAACTATGGCTACACCTTC
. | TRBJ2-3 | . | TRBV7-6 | CASSYSAGPQGDTQYF | TGTGCCAGCAGCTATTCCGCGGGCCCACAGGGCGATACGCAGTATTTT
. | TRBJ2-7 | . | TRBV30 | CAWSFPGPFYEQYF | TGTGCCTGGAGTTTTCCAGGGCCTTTCTACGAGCAGTACTTC
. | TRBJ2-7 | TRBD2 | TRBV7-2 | CASSLVRSGSPQYF | TGTGCCAGCAGCTTAGTACGAAGCGGGAGCCCTCAGTACTTC
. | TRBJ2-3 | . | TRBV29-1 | CSVTGGRLRTDTQYF | TGCAGCGTTACAGGCGGACGTCTCCGCACAGATACGCAGTATTTT
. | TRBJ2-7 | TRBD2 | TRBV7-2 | CASRGAGSSYEQYF | TGTGCCAGCAGGGGAGCGGGGAGCTCCTACGAGCAGTACTTC
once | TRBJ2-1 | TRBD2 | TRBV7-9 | CASSVNLAGAYNEQFF | TGTGCCAGCAGCGTCAATCTAGCGGGAGCCTACAATGAGCAGTTCTTC
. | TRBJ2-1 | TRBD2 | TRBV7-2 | CASSLRGGGVYNEQFF | TGTGCCAGCAGCCTCCGAGGCGGGGGGGTTTACAATGAGCAGTTCTTC
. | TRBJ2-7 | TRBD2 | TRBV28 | CASSRSGAYEQYF | TGTGCCAGCAGCCGCAGCGGGGCCTACGAGCAGTACTTC
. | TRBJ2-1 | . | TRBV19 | CASSSRRVYNEQFF | TGTGCCAGTAGTAGCAGGCGGGTCTACAATGAGCAGTTCTTC
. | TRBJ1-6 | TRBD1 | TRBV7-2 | CASSGDRDGNSPLHF | TGTGCCAGCAGCGGGGACAGGGACGGTAATTCACCCCTCCACTTT
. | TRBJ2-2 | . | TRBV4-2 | CASSQAAKERATGELFF | TGTGCCAGCAGCCAAGCAGCGAAGGAGCGCGCCACCGGGGAGCTGTTTTTT
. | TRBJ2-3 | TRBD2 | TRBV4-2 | CASSQELVSGTRADTQYF | TGTGCCAGCAGCCAAGAGTTGGTCAGCGGGACCCGGGCAGATACGCAGTATTTT
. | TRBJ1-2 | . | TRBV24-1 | CATSDFRGEGYTF | TGTGCCACCAGTGATTTTCGGGGAGAGGGCTACACCTTC
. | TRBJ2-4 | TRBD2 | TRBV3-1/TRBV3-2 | CASSQTSGLAKNIQYF | TGTGCCAGCAGCCAAACTAGCGGGTTAGCCAAAAACATTCAGTACTTC
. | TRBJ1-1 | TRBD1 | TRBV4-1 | CASSTGQQMNTEAFF | TGCGCCAGCAGCACGGGACAGCAAATGAACACTGAAGCTTTCTTT
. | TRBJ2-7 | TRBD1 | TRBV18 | CASSTGTGVYEQYF | TGTGCCAGCTCGACCGGGACAGGGGTCTACGAGCAGTACTTC
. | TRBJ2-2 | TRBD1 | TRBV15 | CATSIDRGRAGELFF | TGTGCCACCAGCATCGACAGGGGGCGAGCCGGGGAGCTGTTTTTT
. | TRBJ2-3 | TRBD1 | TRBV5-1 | CASNLQGVSTDTQYF | TGCGCCAGCAATTTACAGGGGGTGAGCACAGATACGCAGTATTTT
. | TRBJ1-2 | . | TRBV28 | CASSLQTNYGYTF | TGTGCCAGCAGTTTACAAACTAACTATGGCTACACCTTC
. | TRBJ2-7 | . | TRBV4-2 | CASSQASPRGQTEQYF | TGTGCCAGCAGCCAAGCATCGCCCCGCGGACAGACCGAGCAGTACTTC
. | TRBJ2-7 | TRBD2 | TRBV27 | CASSSHDGRGYEQYF | TGTGCCAGCAGTTCCCATGACGGGAGGGGCTACGAGCAGTACTTC
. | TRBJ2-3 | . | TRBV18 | CASSLIPDRNRADTQYF | TGTGCCAGCTCACTCATTCCAGACAGGAATCGGGCAGATACGCAGTATTTT
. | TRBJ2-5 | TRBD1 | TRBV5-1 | CASSSSTGYEETQYF | TGCGCCAGCAGCAGTTCGACAGGGTATGAGGAGACCCAGTACTTC
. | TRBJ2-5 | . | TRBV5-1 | CASSPSFGQGGETQYF | TGCGCCAGCAGCCCGTCTTTCGGGCAGGGTGGGGAGACCCAGTACTTC
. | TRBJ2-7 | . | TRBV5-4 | CASSLAAGGYEQYF | TGTGCCAGCAGCTTGGCGGCGGGCGGCTACGAGCAGTACTTC
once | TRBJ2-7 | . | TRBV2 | CASRPGQDLYEQYF | TGTGCCAGCAGGCCGGGACAAGACCTATACGAGCAGTACTTC
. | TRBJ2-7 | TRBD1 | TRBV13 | CASSLRDRGSYEQYF | TGTGCCAGCAGCTTAAGGGACAGGGGATCCTACGAGCAGTACTTC
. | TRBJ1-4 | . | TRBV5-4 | CASSFEPRTNEKLFF | TGTGCCAGCAGCTTTGAACCCCGGACTAATGAAAAACTGTTTTTT
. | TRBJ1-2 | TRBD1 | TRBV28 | CASSLSSGGRVYGYTF | TGTGCCAGCAGTCTCTCCTCAGGGGGCAGGGTCTATGGCTACACCTTC
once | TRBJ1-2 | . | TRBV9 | CASSVGLGVDYGYTF | TGTGCCAGCAGCGTAGGCCTGGGCGTCGACTATGGCTACACCTTC
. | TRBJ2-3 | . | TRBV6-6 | CASSLALTGTDTQYF | TGTGCCAGCAGCCTAGCCCTGACTGGCACAGATACGCAGTATTTT
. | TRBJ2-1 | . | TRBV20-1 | CSASREFSYNEQFF | TGCAGTGCTAGTCGGGAGTTCTCCTACAATGAGCAGTTCTTC
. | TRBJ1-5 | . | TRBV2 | CASAEQYQPQHF | TGTGCCAGCGCTGAACAATATCAGCCCCAGCATTTT
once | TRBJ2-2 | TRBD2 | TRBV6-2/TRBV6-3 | CASNPGGVITGELFF | TGTGCCAGCAACCCCGGGGGGGTTATAACCGGGGAGCTGTTTTTT
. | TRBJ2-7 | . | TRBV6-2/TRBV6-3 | CASSYGYSGGEQYF | TGTGCCAGCAGTTACGGCTATAGCGGAGGGGAGCAGTACTTC
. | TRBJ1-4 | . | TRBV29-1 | CSAAPPGTLSEKLFF | TGCAGCGCCGCGCCCCCCGGGACATTGAGTGAAAAACTGTTTTTT